This T cell receptor (beta chain) was identified in a study of chemoradiotherapy in HPV16-positive cancers. Whole-study findings and limits: Non-HPV-specific T cells did not expand in tumors during treatment, whereas candidate HPV-specific clones and E7-related motifs did.

Note on this clone: Its specificity is unknown.

Repertoires were sampled repeatedly during chemoradiotherapy. TCRdb keeps only in-frame clones here, not all; method: immunoSEQ multiplex PCR. The sample consists of about 5,900 clones, around 73% of them appearing once. The CDR3 runs to 12 residues. The chain is built from TRBV21-1 and TRBJ1-5. TRBV21-1 is classified as a pseudogene. This TCR was sampled from a human donor with HPV-associated anogenital cancer. The specimen was taken from a patient who underwent chemoradiotherapy. The chain's CDR3 is CASSPAYQPQHF. CDR3 nucleotides: TGTGCCAGCAGCCCCGCATACCAGCCCCAGCATTTT.